This is a list of T cell receptor beta chains from one sample in a study of blood T cells in healthy people across ages. TCRdb reanalysed the 5' RACE reads using MiXCR and keeps one entry per CDR3 protein. The profile shows roughly 720,000 distinct CDR3 sequences, about 48% of them singletons. The sample was blood. The receptors were sampled from a man older than 75 in good health. CDR3s include the opening cysteine and the closing phenylalanine or tryptophan. The D gene is left open where the match is weak. Size is stated for part of the rows, as once, few or many counts, or as a class when the clone is expanded.

D gene	V gene	J gene	clone size	CDR3 DNA	CDR3 protein
-	TRBV6-1	TRBJ2-6	-	TGTGCCAGCAGCCATCGGGGGGCTCTGGCCTCTGGGGCCAACGTCCCGACTTTC	CASSHRGALASGANVPTF
-	TRBV6-5	TRBJ2-7	-	TGTGCCACCAAAGAGGGAGGTTCCTACAATGAGCAGTACTTC	CATKEGGSYNEQYF
-	TRBV6-6	TRBJ1-2	-	TGTGCCAGCAGTTATGCCCTCCTGGCGTATGGCTACACCTTC	CASSYALLAYGYTF
-	TRBV27	TRBJ2-7	-	TGTGCCAGCAGTTGGGGGGTCAACTACGAGCAGTACTTC	CASSWGVNYEQYF
-	TRBV10-3	TRBJ2-3	few	TGTGCCACGGGTCCGAGCACAGATACGCAGTATTTT	CATGPSTDTQYF
TRBD1	TRBV14	TRBJ2-4	-	TGTGCCAGCAGCCAAGGACAGGGGTTAGCCAAAAACATTCAGTACTTC	CASSQGQGLAKNIQYF
TRBD1	TRBV7-2	TRBJ1-4	-	TGTGCCAGCAGCCTCCAGACAGGGGGAGCTGAAAAACTGTTTTTT	CASSLQTGGAEKLFF
-	TRBV29-1	TRBJ2-3	-	TGCAGCGCCGCCGGGACAGGGGCGACTAGCGGGACCCACAGATACGCGTATTTT	CSAAGTGATSGTHRYAYF
TRBD2	TRBV5-6	TRBJ2-1	-	TGTGCCAGCAGCTTAGGACTAGCGGGCCAAGAGACCCAGTTCTTC	CASSLGLAGQETQFF
-	TRBV5-1	TRBJ2-7	few	TGTGCCAGCAGCTTAGAACGCGGCGAGCAGTACTTC	CASSLERGEQYF
-	TRBV15	TRBJ1-2	-	TGTGCCACCAGCAGGCCCGGCACTAACTATGGCTACACCTTC	CATSRPGTNYGYTF
-	TRBV4-1	TRBJ2-5	-	TGCGCCAACAGCCAAGGGGTGGACAAAGAGGCCCAGTACTTC	CANSQGVDKEAQYF
-	TRBV29-1	TRBJ2-1	-	TGCACCTCTAACGGGGGAGTAGGCAATGAGCAGTTCTTC	CTSNGGVGNEQFF
-	TRBV7-3	TRBJ1-2	-	TGTGCCAGCAGCCAGGACGGCGTTAACTATGACTACACCTTC	CASSQDGVNYDYTF
-	TRBV20-1	TRBJ2-7	few	TGCAGTGCCACAAGGGCGAGCGGTTCCTACGAGCAGTACTTC	CSATRASGSYEQYF
TRBD2	TRBV7-9	TRBJ2-1	many	TGTGCCAGCAGCACGGGACTAGCGGGAGGTGAGCAGTTCTTC	CASSTGLAGGEQFF
TRBD1	TRBV7-2	TRBJ2-4	few	TGTGCCAGCAGCTACCAGGGGGCTGCCTTCCCCAAAAACATTCAGTACTTC	CASSYQGAAFPKNIQYF
-	TRBV29-1	TRBJ2-3	-	TGCAGCGTTGTGACCCAGGGAAATGGAGACGCGTATTTT	CSVVTQGNGDAYF
-	TRBV7-2	TRBJ1-1	-	TGTGCCAGCAGCCTCCAGGCAGGGCTAAGTGAAGCTTTCTTT	CASSLQAGLSEAFF
-	TRBV10-3	TRBJ1-1	-	TGTGCCATTAACCCACAGGGAGGGAACACTGAAGCTTTCTTT	CAINPQGGNTEAFF
-	TRBV24-1	TRBJ2-1	-	TGTGCCACCAGTGATTTCCCCTCAGAGGTCCGATACAATGAGCAGTTCTTC	CATSDFPSEVRYNEQFF
TRBD2	TRBV20-1	TRBJ2-3	-	TGCAGTGCTAGAGTCCTAAGCGGGAGCGCAGATACGCAGTATTTT	CSARVLSGSADTQYF
-	TRBV28	TRBJ2-3	-	TGTGCCAGCAGTCTGGAGTCAGGGGCAAGCGGCATGAATACGCAGTATTTT	CASSLESGASGMNTQYF
-	TRBV28	TRBJ2-7	few	TGTGCCAGCAGTCCCCCCACCGCAAACCTCTACGAGCAGTACTTC	CASSPPTANLYEQYF
TRBD2	TRBV20-1	TRBJ2-1	-	TGCAGTGCTAGAGAACTAGCGGGAGGCCCCCTCGAGTTCTTC	CSARELAGGPLEFF
-	TRBV12-3/TRBV12-4	TRBJ2-2	-	TGTGCCACTGGGCGTTTTGACACCGGGGAGCTGTTTTTT	CATGRFDTGELFF
TRBD1	TRBV12-3/TRBV12-4	TRBJ2-1	-	TGTGCCAGCGGCCGGGACAGCGACAATGAGCAGTTCTTC	CASGRDSDNEQFF
TRBD2	TRBV20-1	TRBJ2-5	few	TGCAGTGCTCCGGTGCCTAGCGGGAGGGCCGAAGAGACCCAGTACTTC	CSAPVPSGRAEETQYF
-	TRBV13	TRBJ2-4	-	TGTGCCAGCAGCCTAACCGGGACAGCCAAAAACATTCAGTACTTC	CASSLTGTAKNIQYF